Shown below are 30 T cell receptor beta chains from a single sample sequenced in a study of blood T cell repertoires in COVID-19. Measured with immunoSEQ multiplex PCR; TCRdb has only the in-frame clones, and not every one. The repertoire holds about 190,000 clones, with approximately 91% as singletons. Sequencing was carried out using peripheral blood. These TCRs come from a man aged 40-55 years with acute or convalescent COVID-19.

This clone occurred once. CDR3 nucleotides: TGCGCCAGCCGGCTTCGGACAGGCTACGAGCAGTACTTC. Its protein is CASRLRTGYEQYF. The chain joins TRBV5-1 to TRBJ2-7, with 7 bases matching TRBD1. This CDR3 is built from 13 residues. V lost 7 bases and J lost 3; bases outside the gene matches: 7. CDR1 is SGHRS, CDR2 YFSETQ, per germline.

The chain recombines TRBV7-2 with TRBJ2-3, with D possibly being TRBD2 (7 bases). V was clipped by 1 base and J by 6 bases, with 17 bases between them. CDR1 SGHTA and CDR2 FQGNSA come from the germline V gene. The CDR3 runs to 16 residues. The CDR3 region is CASSLGAGAKQDTQYF. In nucleotides, the CDR3 is TGTGCCAGCAGCTTAGGGGCGGGGGCCAAGCAGGATACGCAGTATTTT.

This chain connects TRBV11-2 to TRBJ2-5; TRBD2 agrees at 10 bases. The trim removed 0 bases at V and 4 bases at J, leaving 14 bases unmatched. Germline CDR1 is SGHAT and CDR2 is FQNNGV. CDR3 size: 19 residues. DNA of the CDR3: TGTGCCAGCAGCTTAGATTTCCCAGCGGGGGGGCCCTTGGGAGAGACCCAGTACTTC. Translated, it gives CASSLDFPAGGPLGETQYF.

This chain connects TRBV25-1 to TRBJ2-1; tentatively, D is TRBD1 (6 bases). The germline CDR1 and CDR2 sequences are MGHDK and SYGVNS. CDR3 length equals 13 residues. Trimming stripped 7 bases from V and 4 bases from J, with 11 bases between. The CDR3 DNA reads TGTGCCAGCAAATTTACAGGGTACAATGAGCAGTTCTTC. This sequence encodes CASKFTGYNEQFF.

The chain carries TRBV28 and TRBJ2-7; D ambiguous. Trimming left V 1 base short and J 3 bases short, with 10 bases between. The germline V gene has CDR1 MDHEN and CDR2 SYDVKM. CDR3 length: 14 amino acids. The chain's CDR3 is CASSLSAALYEQYF. In DNA form, the CDR3 reads TGTGCCAGCAGTTTATCTGCGGCACTCTACGAGCAGTACTTC.

This clone was observed once. The chain combines TRBV2 with TRBJ1-1; D remains unclear. The ends were cut back, 10 bases at V and 5 bases at J, with 14 bases in the middle. CDR3 size: 12 residues. Per germline, CDR1 SNHLY and CDR2 FYNNEI. The CDR3 is CANRGIVTEAFF. The CDR3 nucleotides read TGTGCCAATCGAGGGATAGTAACTGAAGCTTTCTTT.

This clone was detected only a few times. This chain uses TRBV11-2 with TRBJ2-7, with 8 positions matching TRBD2. Losses at the gene ends were 2 bases for V and 3 bases for J; bases not matched to a gene: 9. The CDR3 sequence is 16 residues long. CDR1 and CDR2 (germline): SGHAT, FQNNGV. The CDR3 region is CASSLRRAGEGYEQYF. Here the CDR3 DNA reads TGTGCCAGCAGCTTAAGGCGAGCGGGGGAAGGCTACGAGCAGTACTTC. Looking up the rest from reference TRBV11-2 and TRBJ2-7 gives the full variable domain: EAGVAQSPRYKIIEKRQSVAFWCNPISGHATLYWYQQILGQGPKLLIQFQNNGVVDDSQLPKDRFSAERLKGVDSTLKIQPAKLEDSAVYLCASSLRRAGEGYEQYFGPGTRLTVT.

The chain carries TRBV5-8 and TRBJ1-4; D might be TRBD1 (5 bases). The CDR3 contains 13 residues. V lost 10 bases and J lost 4, with 14 bases in between. Per germline, CDR1 SGHTS and CDR2 YDEGEE. CDR3 sequence: CAGDDSFNEKLFF. CDR3 DNA: TGTGCCGGAGACGACAGCTTTAATGAAAAACTGTTTTTT.

This chain joins TRBV5-5 and TRBJ2-5, with 12 positions matching TRBD2. The junction had 10 bases not matched to a gene; V was cut back by 4 bases and J by 6 bases. Looked up from germline, CDR1 is SGHKS and CDR2 is YYEKEE (reference sequence). This CDR3 has 16 amino acids. In nucleotides, the CDR3 is TGTGCCAGCAGCGCTACCGGGACTAGCGGGTGGAAGACCCAGTACTTC. It yields the protein CASSATGTSGWKTQYF.

The chain links TRBV28 to TRBJ2-3; 8 nucleotides agree with TRBD1. From germline, CDR1 is MDHEN and CDR2 SYDVKM. The length of the CDR3 is 15 residues. Trimming at V came to 6 bases and at J to 1 base, leaving 6 bases not matched to a gene. CDR3: CASRKQGGRTDTQYF. DNA for the CDR3: TGTGCCAGCAGAAAACAGGGGGGTCGCACAGATACGCAGTATTTT.

The V gene is TRBV6-2 or TRBV6-3, the J gene TRBJ2-1, with TRBD2 identical over 8 bases. V shed 0 bases and J 6 bases; nucleotides not matched to a gene: 10. This CDR3 contains 17 residues. Germline lookup yields CDR1 MNHEY and CDR2 SVGEGT. In DNA, the CDR3 is TGTGCCAGCAGTTACTCGATGCGGGGGGCCTTTCTCAATGAGCAGTTCTTC. It specifies CASSYSMRGAFLNEQFF.

This CDR3 is CASSIYLGQPNQPQHF. Here the CDR3 DNA reads TGTGCCAGTAGTATTTACCTGGGACAGCCGAATCAGCCCCAGCATTTT. This chain uses TRBV19 with TRBJ1-5, with 7 bases matching TRBD1. The CDR3 is 16 amino acids. Germline V gene sequence: CDR1 LNHDA, CDR2 SQIVND (reference sequence). V was pared by 3 bases and J by 4 bases, with 9 bases of the junction left unmatched. The full variable domain, with the rest looked up from reference TRBV19 and TRBJ1-5, is DGGITQSPKYLFRKEGQNVTLSCEQNLNHDAMYWYRQDPGQGLRLIYYSQIVNDFQKGDIAEGYSVSREKKESFPLTVTSAQKNPTAFYLCASSIYLGQPNQPQHFGDGTRLSIL.

The chain links TRBV5-6 to TRBJ1-4; D unclear. This CDR3 has 17 residues. The germline gives CDR1 SGHDT, CDR2 YYEEEE. V shed 0 bases and J shed 0 bases, with 12 bases lying between them. The CDR3 sequence is CASSLAGRLATNEKLFF. The CDR3 nucleotides read TGTGCCAGCAGCTTGGCTGGCCGCCTAGCAACTAATGAAAAACTGTTTTTT.

This chain links TRBV6-1 with TRBJ1-2; D perhaps matches TRBD1 (6 bases). V was trimmed by 0 bases and J by 2 bases, leaving 7 bases between them. This CDR3 has 14 amino acids. Germline V gene data show CDR1 as MNHNS and CDR2 as SASEGT. This CDR3 reads CASSEAGGNYGYTF. DNA of the CDR3: TGTGCCAGCAGTGAAGCAGGGGGAAACTATGGCTACACCTTC.

The chain employs TRBV10-2 and TRBJ2-1; 10 bases line up with TRBD2. This CDR3 comprises 15 residues. The V gene end was trimmed by 2 bases and the J gene end by 4 bases; junction bases not matched to a gene: 2. The V gene's germline CDR1 is WSHSY and CDR2 SAAADI. The CDR3 sequence: CASSELAGVYNEQFF. The CDR3 DNA is TGCGCCAGCAGTGAGCTAGCGGGGGTATACAATGAGCAGTTCTTC.

This chain connects TRBV29-1 to TRBJ2-1; TRBD2 aligns across 8 bases. Germline assignment: CDR1 SQVTM and CDR2 ANQGSEA. V trimming: 4 bases; J trimming: 6 bases; junction bases outside the gene matches: 5. CDR3 size: 13 residues. The CDR3 sequence: CSVGGGGFNEQFF. For the CDR3, the DNA is TGCAGCGTTGGTGGCGGGGGGTTCAATGAGCAGTTCTTC.

The chain joins TRBV4-1 to TRBJ2-1, with 7 bases aligning to TRBD1. CDR3 size: 15 residues. The V gene end was trimmed by 2 bases and the J gene end by 6 bases; junction bases not matched to a gene: 7. Germline V gene lookup returns CDR1 MGHRA and CDR2 YSYEKL. The CDR3 loop reads CASSQRQGEINEQFF. CDR3 DNA: TGCGCCAGCAGCCAACGACAGGGTGAGATCAATGAGCAGTTCTTC.

About this clone itself: The sample carries other DNA sequences with the same CDR3. The chain uses TRBV24-1 and TRBJ2-3, with TRBD1 identical over 7 bases. Germline V gene data show CDR1 as KGHDR and CDR2 as SFDVKD. The length of the CDR3 is 14 residues. Trimming at V came to 5 bases and at J to 0 bases, leaving 1 base not matched to a gene. The CDR3 bases are TGTGCCACCAGTGTCAGGGGGAGCACAGATACGCAGTATTTT. It encodes CATSVRGSTDTQYF.

The CDR3: CASSQEVYSSYEQYF. In nucleotides, the CDR3 is TGTGCCAGCAGCCAAGAGGTCTACAGCTCCTACGAGCAGTACTTC. This chain connects TRBV3-1 (or the pseudogene TRBV3-2) to TRBJ2-7; no definite D call. This CDR3 is built from 15 residues. Per the germline V gene, CDR1 is LGHDT and CDR2 is YNNKEL (reference sequence). Trimming removed 0 bases at V and 0 bases at J, with 9 bases between.

CDR3 region: CASSLWGAGGRTQETQYF. CDR3 sequence (DNA): TGTGCCAGCAGCCTGTGGGGAGCGGGGGGGAGGACCCAAGAGACCCAGTACTTC. The genes are TRBV3-1 (or the pseudogene TRBV3-2) and TRBJ2-5, with 10 positions matching TRBD2. Germline lookup yields CDR1 LGHDT and CDR2 YNNKEL (reference sequence). The CDR3 extends over 18 amino acids. J lost 1 base, V lost 4 bases, and 12 bases had no gene match.

Details on this clone: Other DNA sequences in the same sample also yield this CDR3. The rearrangement joins TRBV5-1 to TRBJ1-1; no firm D call. Trimming took off 3 bases at V and 0 bases at J, with 9 bases between the two ends. This CDR3 is built from 14 residues. Germline CDR1 SGHRS, CDR2 YFSETQ. CDR3 nucleotides: TGCGCCAGCAGCTCATCCGCGTTGAACACTGAAGCTTTCTTT. Residues: CASSSSALNTEAFF.

The chain joins TRBV10-3 to TRBJ2-1; 9 positions match TRBD2. Germline V gives CDR1 ENHRY, CDR2 SYGVKD. After removal of 2 bases from V and 9 bases from J, the junction contained 5 bases not matched to a gene. The CDR3 is made up of 14 amino acids. CDR3 sequence: CAISEGLANIEQFF. The DNA for the CDR3 is TGTGCCATCAGTGAGGGACTAGCGAATATTGAGCAGTTCTTC.

The CDR3 nucleotides are TGCGCCAGCAGCCAAGGGGCAGGTTTGGGTACGCAGTATTTT. This sequence encodes CASSQGAGLGTQYF. The genes are TRBV4-1 and TRBJ2-3; no clear D gene. Germline loops: CDR1 MGHRA, CDR2 YSYEKL. The CDR3 is 14 amino acids. V shed 1 base and J shed 8 bases, with 13 bases lying between them.

The CDR3: CATSPQPGGAFGEQYF. In DNA, the CDR3 is TGTGCCACCAGCCCCCAACCAGGGGGCGCATTCGGAGAGCAGTACTTC. The chain is built from TRBV15 and TRBJ2-7; TRBD1 matches at 8 bases. This CDR3 region has 16 residues. V dropped 5 bases and J dropped 7; count of bases not matched to a gene: 16. Per the germline V gene, CDR1 is LNHNV and CDR2 is YYDKDF (reference sequence).

This chain connects TRBV5-4 to TRBJ2-1, with 12 nucleotides matching TRBD2. The CDR3 totals 14 residues. V shed 7 bases and J 5 bases; nucleotides not matched to a gene: 4. CDR1 is SGHNT, CDR2 YYREEE, per germline (reference sequence). CDR3 DNA: TGTGCCAGCGGTCTAGCGGGGGGGAACAATGAGCAGTTCTTC. Encoded protein: CASGLAGGNNEQFF.

This clone has a handful of counts. This sequence joins TRBV7-9 and TRBJ1-5; D is uncertain. Germline CDR1 and CDR2: SEHNR and FQNEAQ (reference sequence). This CDR3 comprises 15 residues. The ends were cut back, 1 base at V and 7 bases at J, with 14 bases in the middle. CDR3 sequence (DNA): TGTGCCAGCAGCTTAGGTCCTCCGGGAGGCCAGCCCCAGCATTTT. It yields the protein CASSLGPPGGQPQHF.

V and J are TRBV10-2 and TRBJ2-1; TRBD1 aligns across 10 bases. CDR1 is WSHSY, CDR2 SAAADI, per germline. The V and J ends lost 3 bases and 0 bases, in that order; junction bases with no gene match: 8. The CDR3 extends over 18 amino acids. The CDR3 here is CASSEDRGLLSSYNEQFF. The CDR3 bases are TGCGCCAGCAGTGAAGACAGGGGGCTCCTGAGCTCCTACAATGAGCAGTTCTTC.

The chain links TRBV7-3 to TRBJ2-2; 12 bases map to TRBD1. Germline loops: CDR1 SGHTA, CDR2 FQGTGA. This CDR3 has 15 residues. Unmatched junction bases numbered 4, after V lost 5 bases and J lost 6 bases. This CDR3 reads CASSLGQGASGELFF. The DNA for the CDR3 is TGTGCCAGCAGCCTGGGACAGGGGGCTTCCGGGGAGCTGTTTTTT.

The genes are TRBV30 and TRBJ1-6, with TRBD1 matching over 9 bases. Germline V gene lookup returns CDR1 GTSNPN and CDR2 SVGIG (reference sequence). There are 18 residues in the CDR3. The ends lost 4 bases at V and 1 base at J; junction bases unmatched: 11. CDR3 sequence: CAWNPGQGFGSYNSPLHF. For the CDR3, the DNA is TGTGCCTGGAATCCGGGACAGGGTTTTGGGTCCTATAATTCACCCCTCCACTTT.

A few counts support this clone. The chain uses TRBV14 and TRBJ2-7; D is uncertain. The CDR3 has 13 amino acids. With 3 bases removed from V and 3 bases from J, the gap between germline ends came to 9 bases. Germline CDR1 and CDR2: SGHDN and FVKESK. For the CDR3, the DNA is TGTGCCAGCAGCCAGACAACGCGCTACGAGCAGTACTTC. This gives the protein CASSQTTRYEQYF.